This T cell receptor (beta chain) was documented in a study of control samples from healthy donors and cancer patients. Using immunoSEQ multiplex PCR, the repertoire was profiled, and TCRdb retains in-frame clones only, with some absent. In the table there are 80,000 or so clones, roughly 92% of which are singletons. CDR1 and CDR2 (germline): MDHEN, SYDVKM. The CDR3 spans 14 residues. V gave up 6 bases and J gave up 4 bases; unmatched junction bases: 5. The sample was blood. The origin of this receptor is a woman in her sixties or seventies in good health. The rearrangement joins TRBV28 to TRBJ2-2; 7 positions match TRBD1. DNA for the CDR3: TGTGCCAGCAGCCGGGGACAGCGCACCGGGGAGCTGTTTTTT. This gives the protein CASSRGQRTGELFF.